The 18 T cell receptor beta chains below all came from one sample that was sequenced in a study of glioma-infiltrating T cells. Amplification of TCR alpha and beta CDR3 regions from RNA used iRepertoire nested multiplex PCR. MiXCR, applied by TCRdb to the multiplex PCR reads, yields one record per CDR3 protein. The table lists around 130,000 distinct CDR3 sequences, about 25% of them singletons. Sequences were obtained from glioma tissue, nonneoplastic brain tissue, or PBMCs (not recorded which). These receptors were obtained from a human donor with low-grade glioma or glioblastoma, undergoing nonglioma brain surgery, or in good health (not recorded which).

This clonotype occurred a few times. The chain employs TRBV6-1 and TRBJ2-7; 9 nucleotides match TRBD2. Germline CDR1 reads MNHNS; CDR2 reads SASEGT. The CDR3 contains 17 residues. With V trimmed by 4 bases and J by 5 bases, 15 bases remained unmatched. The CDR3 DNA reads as TGTGCCAGCAGTGTGGATCAGCGGGGGGCCGGGTTCGACGAGCAGTACGTC. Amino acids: CASSVDQRGAGFDEQYV.

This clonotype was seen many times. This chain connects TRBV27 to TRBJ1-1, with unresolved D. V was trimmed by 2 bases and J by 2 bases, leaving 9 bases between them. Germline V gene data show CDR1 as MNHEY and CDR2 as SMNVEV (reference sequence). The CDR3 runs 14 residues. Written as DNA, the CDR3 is TGTGCCAGCAGTTTAGGGCAAATTAACACTGAAGCTTTCTTT. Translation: CASSLGQINTEAFF.

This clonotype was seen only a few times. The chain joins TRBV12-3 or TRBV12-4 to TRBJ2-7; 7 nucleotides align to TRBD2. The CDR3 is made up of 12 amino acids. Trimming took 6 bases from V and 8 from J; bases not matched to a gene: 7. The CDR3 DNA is TGTGCCAGCAGCCAAGGGAGGGGAAAGCAGTACGTC. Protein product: CASSQGRGKQYV.

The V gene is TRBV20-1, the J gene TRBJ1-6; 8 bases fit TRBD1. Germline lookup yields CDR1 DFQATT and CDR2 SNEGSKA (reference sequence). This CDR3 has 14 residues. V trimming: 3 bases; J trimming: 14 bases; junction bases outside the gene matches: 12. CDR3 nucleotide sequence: TGCAGTGCTAGGTCGGACAGGGAACTTGGTACCCTCCACTTT. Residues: CSARSDRELGTLHF.

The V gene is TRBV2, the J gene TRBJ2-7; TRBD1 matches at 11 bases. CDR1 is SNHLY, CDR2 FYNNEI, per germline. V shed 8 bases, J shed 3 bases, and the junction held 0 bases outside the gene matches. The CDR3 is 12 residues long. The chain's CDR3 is CASGTGGYEQYV. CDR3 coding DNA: TGTGCCAGCGGGACAGGGGGCTACGAGCAGTACGTC.

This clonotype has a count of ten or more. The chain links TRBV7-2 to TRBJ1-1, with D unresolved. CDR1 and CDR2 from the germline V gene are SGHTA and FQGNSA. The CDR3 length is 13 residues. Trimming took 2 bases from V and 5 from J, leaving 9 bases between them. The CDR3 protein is CASSLSRNTEAFF. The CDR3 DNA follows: TGTGCCAGCAGCTTATCCCGCAATACTGAAGCTTTCTTT.

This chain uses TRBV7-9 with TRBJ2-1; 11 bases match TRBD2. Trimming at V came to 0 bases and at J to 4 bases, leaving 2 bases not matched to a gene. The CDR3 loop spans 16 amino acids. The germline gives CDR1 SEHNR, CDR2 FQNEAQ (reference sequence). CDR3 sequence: CASSLALAGGYNEQFF. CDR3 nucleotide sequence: TGTGCCAGCAGCTTAGCCCTAGCGGGGGGTTACAATGAGCAGTTCTTC.

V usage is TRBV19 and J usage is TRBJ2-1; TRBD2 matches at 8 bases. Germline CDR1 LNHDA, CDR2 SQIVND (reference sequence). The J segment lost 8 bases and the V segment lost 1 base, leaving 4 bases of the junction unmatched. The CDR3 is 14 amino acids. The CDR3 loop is CASSIAGLGDEQFF. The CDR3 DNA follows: TGTGCCAGTAGTATAGCGGGACTAGGTGATGAGCAGTTCTTC.

The CDR3 reads CASSSWMEETQYF. In DNA, the CDR3 is TGTGCCAGCAGTTCTTGGATGGAGGAGACCCAGTACTTC. The rearrangement uses TRBV5-6 and TRBJ2-5; D not certain. The CDR3 has 13 amino acids. Between the trimmed V and J ends, which lost 5 bases and 5 bases, there was a span of 13 bases. Germline CDR1 and CDR2: SGHDT and YYEEEE. Variable domain in full (rest from reference TRBV5-6 and TRBJ2-5): DAGVTQSPTHLIKTRGQQVTLRCSPKSGHDTVSWYQQALGQGPQFIFQYYEEEERQRGNFPDRFSGHQFPNYSSELNVNALLLGDSALYLCASSSWMEETQYFGPGTRLLVL.

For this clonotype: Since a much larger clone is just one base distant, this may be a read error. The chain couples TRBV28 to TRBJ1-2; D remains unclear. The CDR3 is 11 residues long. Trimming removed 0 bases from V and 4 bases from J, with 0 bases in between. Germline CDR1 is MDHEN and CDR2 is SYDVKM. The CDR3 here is CASSLCYGYTF. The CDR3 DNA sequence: TGTGCCAGCAGTTTATGCTATGGCTACACCTTC.

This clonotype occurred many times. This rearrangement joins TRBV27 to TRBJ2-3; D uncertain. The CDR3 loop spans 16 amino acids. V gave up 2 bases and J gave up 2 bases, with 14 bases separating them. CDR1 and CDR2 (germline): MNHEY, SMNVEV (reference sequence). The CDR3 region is CASSLEGRLITDTQYF. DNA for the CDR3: TGTGCCAGCAGTTTAGAAGGTCGGCTCATCACAGATACGCAGTATTTT.

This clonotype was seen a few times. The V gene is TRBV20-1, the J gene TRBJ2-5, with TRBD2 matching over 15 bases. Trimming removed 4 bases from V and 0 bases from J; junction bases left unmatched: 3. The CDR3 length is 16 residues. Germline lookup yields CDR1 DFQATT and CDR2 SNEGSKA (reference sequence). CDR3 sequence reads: CSATGTSGGYQETQYF. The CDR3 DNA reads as TGCAGTGCTACCGGGACTAGCGGGGGGTACCAAGAGACCCAGTACTTC.

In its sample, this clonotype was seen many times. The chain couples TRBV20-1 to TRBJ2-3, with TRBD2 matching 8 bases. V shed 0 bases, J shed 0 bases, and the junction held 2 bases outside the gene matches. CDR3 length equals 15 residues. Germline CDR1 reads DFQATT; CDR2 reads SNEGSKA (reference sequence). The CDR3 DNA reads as TGCAGTGCTAGAGATCGGGGGGGGAGCACAGATACGCAGTATTTT. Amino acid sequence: CSARDRGGSTDTQYF.

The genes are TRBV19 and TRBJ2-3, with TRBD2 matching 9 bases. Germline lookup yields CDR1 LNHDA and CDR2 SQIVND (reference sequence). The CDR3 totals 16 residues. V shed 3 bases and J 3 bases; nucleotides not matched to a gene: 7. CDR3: CASSIASGVGTDTQYF. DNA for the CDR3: TGTGCCAGTAGTATCGCTAGCGGGGTAGGGACAGATACGCAGTATTTT. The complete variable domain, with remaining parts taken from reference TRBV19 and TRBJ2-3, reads DGGITQSPKYLFRKEGQNVTLSCEQNLNHDAMYWYRQDPGQGLRLIYYSQIVNDFQKGDIAEGYSVSREKKESFPLTVTSAQKNPTAFYLCASSIASGVGTDTQYFGPGTRLTVL.

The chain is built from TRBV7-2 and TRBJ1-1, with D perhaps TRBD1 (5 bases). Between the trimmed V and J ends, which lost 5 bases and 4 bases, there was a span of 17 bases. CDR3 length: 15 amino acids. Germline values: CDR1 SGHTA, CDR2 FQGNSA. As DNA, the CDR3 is TGTGCCAGCAGCCCACAGACAGATATAAGCACTGAAGCTTTCTTT. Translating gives CASSPQTDISTEAFF.

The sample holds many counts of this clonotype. This chain's CDR3 is CASSYGPGGTEAFF. The CDR3 DNA is TGTGCCAGCAGTTACGGGCCGGGGGGCACTGAAGCTTTCTTT. V is TRBV6-6 and J is TRBJ1-1; a weak D match, TRBD1 (5 bases). Germline CDR1 is MNHNY and CDR2 is SVGAGI (reference sequence). V lost 2 bases and J 4 bases, leaving 11 bases between the germline ends. The CDR3 is 14 residues long.

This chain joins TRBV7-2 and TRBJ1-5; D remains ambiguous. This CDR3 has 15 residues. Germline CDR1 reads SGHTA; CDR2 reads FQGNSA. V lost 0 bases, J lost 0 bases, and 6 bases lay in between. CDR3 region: CASSLAENSNQPQHF. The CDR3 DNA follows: TGTGCCAGCAGCTTAGCGGAGAATAGCAATCAGCCCCAGCATTTT. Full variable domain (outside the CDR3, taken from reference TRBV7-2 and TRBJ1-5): GAGVSQSPSNKVTEKGKDVELRCDPISGHTALYWYRQSLGQGLEFLIYFQGNSAPDKSGLPSDRFSAERTGGSVSTLTIQRTQQEDSAVYLCASSLAENSNQPQHFGDGTRLSIL.

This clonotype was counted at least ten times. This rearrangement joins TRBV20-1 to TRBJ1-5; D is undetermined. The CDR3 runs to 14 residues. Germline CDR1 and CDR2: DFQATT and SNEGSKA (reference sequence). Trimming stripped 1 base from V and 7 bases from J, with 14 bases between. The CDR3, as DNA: TGCAGTGCTAGAGCGGGAACAATAGGACAGCCCCAGCATTTT. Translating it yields CSARAGTIGQPQHF.